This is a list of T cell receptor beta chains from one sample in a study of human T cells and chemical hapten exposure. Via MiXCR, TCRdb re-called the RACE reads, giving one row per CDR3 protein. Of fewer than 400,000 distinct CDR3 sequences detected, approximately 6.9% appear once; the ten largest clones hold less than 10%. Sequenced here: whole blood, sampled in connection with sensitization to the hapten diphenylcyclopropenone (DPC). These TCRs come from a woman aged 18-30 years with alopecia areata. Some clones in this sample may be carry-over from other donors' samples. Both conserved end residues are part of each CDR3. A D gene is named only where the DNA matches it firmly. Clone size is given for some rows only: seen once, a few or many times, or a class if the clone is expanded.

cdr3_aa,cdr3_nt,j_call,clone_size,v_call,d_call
CSVDPGGTYEQYF,TGCAGCGTCGACCCCGGGGGCACCTACGAGCAGTACTTC,TRBJ2-7,-,TRBV29-1,-
CASSFASTDTQYF,TGTGCCAGCTCATTCGCTAGCACAGATACGCAGTATTTT,TRBJ2-3,many,TRBV18,-
CASSSDGVGYTF,TGTGCCAGCAGTTCGGACGGAGTTGGCTACACCTTC,TRBJ1-2,many,TRBV11-2,-
CASSEYRGLETQYF,TGTGCCAGCAGTGAATATAGGGGTTTGGAGACCCAGTACTTC,TRBJ2-5,-,TRBV25-1,-
CSVRIGDTEAFF,TGCAGCGTTCGTATTGGGGACACTGAAGCTTTCTTT,TRBJ1-1,-,TRBV29-1,-
CASSLGGKRGSGNTIYF,TGTGCCAGCAGTTTAGGTGGAAAACGGGGCTCTGGAAACACCATATATTTT,TRBJ1-3,-,TRBV12-3/TRBV12-4,-
CASSQGLGRAGNTIYF,TGTGCCAGCAGCCAAGGTCTGGGGAGGGCTGGAAACACCATATATTTT,TRBJ1-3,few,TRBV3-1,-
CASSQITGTGARSYEQYF,TGTGCCAGCAGCCAGATAACGGGGACAGGGGCCCGGTCCTACGAGCAGTACTTC,TRBJ2-7,-,TRBV5-6,TRBD1
CAISESERLGTDTQYF,TGTGCCATCAGTGAGTCGGAGCGTCTCGGCACAGATACGCAGTATTTT,TRBJ2-3,few,TRBV10-3,-
CASSPVGDTGELFF,TGTGCCAGCAGCCCCGTAGGGGACACCGGGGAGCTGTTTTTT,TRBJ2-2,many,TRBV9,-
CASSVGDSTTYEQYF,TGTGCCAGCAGCGTAGGGGACTCCACCACCTACGAGCAGTACTTC,TRBJ2-7,few,TRBV9,-
CASSTTSGGPWAQYF,TGTGCCAGCAGTACGACTAGCGGGGGGCCTTGGGCCCAGTACTTC,TRBJ2-5,many,TRBV6-2/TRBV6-3,TRBD2
CSSYLANYGYTF,TGCAGCTCCTACCTTGCTAACTATGGCTACACCTTC,TRBJ1-2,-,TRBV29-1,-
CASSDWTDTDTQYF,TGTGCCAGCAGTGATTGGACAGACACAGATACGCAGTATTTT,TRBJ2-3,few,TRBV6-1,-
CASSPTGNKETQYF,TGTGCCAGCTCACCGACAGGGAATAAAGAGACCCAGTACTTC,TRBJ2-5,few,TRBV18,TRBD1
CASSAYPAPNYEQYF,TGTGCCAGCAGCGCATATCCCGCGCCAAACTACGAGCAGTACTTC,TRBJ2-7,few,TRBV9,-
CASSFEQVNQPQHF,TGTGCCAGCAGTTTCGAACAGGTCAATCAGCCCCAGCATTTT,TRBJ1-5,-,TRBV12-3/TRBV12-4,-
CASTQQGLNTEAFF,TGTGCCAGCACCCAACAGGGGCTGAACACTGAAGCTTTCTTT,TRBJ1-1,-,TRBV11-2,TRBD1
CASSPFPGQGEAFF,TGTGCCAGCTCACCATTTCCCGGACAGGGTGAAGCTTTCTTT,TRBJ1-1,few,TRBV18,TRBD1
CASSADTGSNQPQHF,TGTGCCAGCAGCGCCGACACAGGGAGCAATCAGCCCCAGCATTTT,TRBJ1-5,-,TRBV7-6,-
CASSSELLYNSPLHF,TGCGCCAGCAGCTCGGAACTTCTCTATAATTCACCCCTCCACTTT,TRBJ1-6,few,TRBV5-1,-
CSAIRPPPSGYEQYF,TGCAGTGCTATTCGGCCACCTCCCAGCGGCTACGAGCAGTACTTC,TRBJ2-7,many,TRBV20-1,-
CASSPGGTNEQFF,TGCGCCAGCAGCCCGGGGGGGACCAATGAGCAGTTCTTC,TRBJ2-1,many,TRBV5-1,TRBD2
CASSSTGPNTEAFF,TGCGCCAGCAGCTCGACAGGACCGAACACTGAAGCTTTCTTT,TRBJ1-1,many,TRBV5-1,-
CASSPKRQGDEKLFF,TGTGCCAGCAGTCCTAAAAGACAGGGAGATGAAAAACTGTTTTTT,TRBJ1-4,-,TRBV28,TRBD1
CASSVGPVSADTQYF,TGTGCCAGCAGCGTAGGCCCAGTAAGCGCAGATACGCAGTATTTT,TRBJ2-3,-,TRBV9,-
CASSSTGVEQFF,TGTGCCAGCAGTTCAACAGGGGTTGAGCAGTTCTTC,TRBJ2-1,-,TRBV6-2/TRBV6-3,TRBD1
CASSLAASEQFF,TGTGCCAGCAGCTTAGCCGCTTCAGAGCAGTTCTTC,TRBJ2-1,-,TRBV11-3,-
CASTTLTGETEAFF,TGTGCCAGCACCACCCTTACAGGGGAAACTGAAGCTTTCTTT,TRBJ1-1,-,TRBV6-2/TRBV6-3,TRBD1